The 30 T cell receptor beta chains given below trace back to one sample, sequenced in a study of vaccination and CD4 T cells after COVID-19. No antigen has been assigned to these receptors. With the Oncomine TCR Beta short-read assay, DNA from cultured CD4+ T cells was sequenced. One entry per CDR3 protein results from TCRdb running MiXCR on the PCR reads. The sample lists about 20,000 distinct CDR3 sequences; approximately 59% were seen once. Treatment given: roughly 10-day PBMC culture with coronavirus spike peptide pools or control peptides (ViraFEST assay). The material was CD4+ T cells from blood, cultured in vitro, obtained after SARS-CoV-2 vaccination. The receptors come from a human donor who had recovered from COVID-19.

The chain employs TRBV15 and TRBJ2-1, with 14 bases matching TRBD2. CDR1 is LNHNV and CDR2 is YYDKDF in the germline V gene (reference sequence). The CDR3 runs 15 residues. V shed 5 bases and J 7 bases; nucleotides not matched to a gene: 4. In DNA form, the CDR3 reads TGTGCCACCAGCGGGCGACTAGCGGGGGGGAATGAGCAGTTCTTC. This encodes CATSGRLAGGNEQFF.

This chain links TRBV2 with TRBJ1-1; D not certain. The CDR3 loop spans 12 amino acids. Deletions cut 3 bases from V and 6 bases from J, with 8 bases between. Per the germline V gene, CDR1 is SNHLY and CDR2 is FYNNEI. CDR3 sequence reads: CASSEVEAEAFF. DNA of the CDR3: TGTGCCAGCAGTGAGGTGGAGGCTGAAGCTTTCTTT.

The chain carries TRBV6-1 and TRBJ1-5; TRBD1 matches at 9 bases. V lost 8 bases and J lost 2; bases outside the gene matches: 7. CDR1 is MNHNS, CDR2 SASEGT, per germline. CDR3 size: 15 residues. In nucleotides, the CDR3 is TGTGCCAGCTCTATCAGGGACAGGGGCAATCAGCCCCAGCATTTT. This sequence encodes CASSIRDRGNQPQHF.

A note on this clonotype: A much larger clone is a single base away; this may be a read error. The gene calls are TRBV30 and TRBJ1-5; 7 nucleotides agree with TRBD1. Germline values: CDR1 GTSNPN, CDR2 SVGIG (reference sequence). The CDR3 runs to 13 residues. The junction had 7 bases not matched to a gene; V was cut back by 4 bases and J by 7 bases. The chain's CDR3 is CAWNPGGRQPQHF. Here the CDR3 DNA reads TGTGCCTGGAATCCAGGGGGTAGACAGCCCCAGCATTTT.

The genes are TRBV7-6 and TRBJ2-3; D possibly corresponds to TRBD1 (5 bases). V lost 5 bases and J 1 base, leaving 7 bases between the germline ends. The CDR3 is made up of 13 amino acids. Germline V gene lookup returns CDR1 SGHVS and CDR2 FNYEAQ. In DNA form, the CDR3 reads TGTGCCAGCAGCCCGACAGGCACAGATACGCAGTATTTT. Its protein is CASSPTGTDTQYF.

Here the CDR3 reads CASSQGWSRSGNQPQHF. CDR3 DNA sequence: TGTGCCAGCAGTCAGGGGTGGAGTAGATCGGGCAATCAGCCCCAGCATTTT. The chain recombines TRBV6-2 or TRBV6-3 with TRBJ1-5; D might be TRBD1 (6 bases). CDR3 size: 17 residues. V dropped 5 bases and J dropped 2 bases, with 19 bases sitting between them. In germline, CDR1 is MNHEY, CDR2 SVGEGT.

V and J are TRBV6-1 and TRBJ2-5; TRBD2 might be the D (5 bases). Trimming stripped 10 bases from V and 2 bases from J, with 14 bases between. This CDR3 comprises 13 residues. Germline V gene lookup returns CDR1 MNHNS and CDR2 SASEGT. As DNA, the CDR3 is TGTGCCACCAAGCGGCCGGGACAAGAGACCCAGTACTTC. Residues: CATKRPGQETQYF.

The V call is TRBV20-1, the J call TRBJ2-7; 7 bases map to TRBD2. V shed 1 base, J shed 0 bases, and the junction held 6 bases outside the gene matches. CDR1 and CDR2 (germline): DFQATT, SNEGSKA (reference sequence). CDR3 length equals 15 residues. CDR3: CSARVGGRISYEQYF. The CDR3 coding sequence is TGCAGTGCTAGAGTGGGCGGGAGAATCTCCTACGAGCAGTACTTC.

This rearrangement joins TRBV7-9 to TRBJ2-7; no clear D. This CDR3 has 13 residues. Trimming took off 5 bases at V and 4 bases at J, with 12 bases between the two ends. CDR1 and CDR2 from the germline V gene are SEHNR and FQNEAQ (reference sequence). CDR3 amino acids: CASSGRRIYEQYF. For the CDR3, the DNA is TGTGCCAGCAGCGGAAGACGGATTTACGAGCAGTACTTC. Combining the CDR3 with reference TRBV7-9 and TRBJ2-7 gives the whole variable domain DTGVSQNPRHKITKRGQNVTFRCDPISEHNRLYWYRQTLGQGPEFLTYFQNEAQLEKSRLLSDRFSAERPKGSFSTLEIQRTEQGDSAMYLCASSGRRIYEQYFGPGTRLTVT.

The chain employs TRBV10-3 and TRBJ1-2; 7 nucleotides align to TRBD1. The CDR3 is 14 amino acids. Germline loops: CDR1 ENHRY, CDR2 SYGVKD. The CDR3 DNA follows: TGTGCGTCCGGGGGGGGGACAGACAACTATGGCTACACCTTC. Its translation is CASGGGTDNYGYTF.

The rearrangement uses TRBV12-3 or TRBV12-4 and TRBJ1-2; TRBD1 matches 8 bases. Germline trimming cut 5 bases from V and 4 bases from J; bases unmatched to any gene: 3. The CDR3 consists of 13 residues. Here the CDR3 reads CASSGDRTYGYTF. The CDR3 region has the DNA TGTGCCAGCAGTGGGGACAGGACCTATGGCTACACCTTC.

The chain couples TRBV5-6 to TRBJ1-1; 7 bases match TRBD1. The CDR3 has 15 residues. The germline CDR1 and CDR2 sequences are SGHDT and YYEEEE. J lost 5 bases, V lost 0 bases, and 7 bases had no gene match. The CDR3 protein is CASSLGQGRWTEAFF. In DNA form, the CDR3 reads TGTGCCAGCAGCTTGGGACAGGGAAGATGGACTGAAGCTTTCTTT.

The V call is TRBV11-1, the J call TRBJ2-3, with TRBD1 matching over 9 bases. The V and J ends lost 4 bases and 3 bases, in that order; junction bases with no gene match: 8. CDR3 size: 16 residues. From germline, CDR1 is SGHAT and CDR2 FQDESV (reference sequence). CDR3 in amino acids: CASSSPGTGTTDTQYF. The CDR3 DNA sequence: TGTGCCAGCAGCTCACCCGGGACAGGGACGACAGATACGCAGTATTTT.

This chain's CDR3 is CASSGRGGGQPQHF. As DNA, the CDR3 is TGTGCCAGCAGTGGTCGGGGGGGAGGTCAGCCCCAGCATTTT. The V and J genes are TRBV7-2 and TRBJ1-5, with a possible D match to TRBD1 (5 bases). Trimming shortened V by 6 bases and J by 6 bases, and 15 bases separated the two germline ends. Germline CDR1 is SGHTA and CDR2 is FQGNSA. The CDR3 has 14 amino acids.

Only a few counts were recorded for this clonotype. CDR3 nucleotide sequence: TGTGCCAGCAGTGAAGTGGGAGGGCCGAGGACCGGGGAGCTGTTTTTT. The encoded protein is CASSEVGGPRTGELFF. V usage is TRBV6-1 and J usage is TRBJ2-2, with 7 bases identical to TRBD2. There are 16 residues in the CDR3. Trimming took 1 base from V and 5 from J; bases not matched to a gene: 7. The V gene's germline CDR1 is MNHNS and CDR2 SASEGT.

CDR3 in DNA: TGCGCCAGCAGTGGAGGGGGGCACACTGAAGCTTTCTTT. It yields the protein CASSGGGHTEAFF. The chain is built from TRBV4-1 and TRBJ1-1; TRBD1 is a possible D gene (6 bases). Germline V gene sequence: CDR1 MGHRA, CDR2 YSYEKL. CDR3 size: 13 residues. Trimming stripped 6 bases from V and 3 bases from J, with 11 bases between.

In its sample, this clonotype was seen a few times. This chain uses TRBV7-6 with TRBJ1-6; 9 positions match TRBD1. Germline CDR1 is SGHVS and CDR2 is FNYEAQ. The CDR3 length is 13 residues. The V gene end was trimmed by 5 bases and the J gene end by 10 bases; junction bases not matched to a gene: 3. CDR3: CASSPDRGSPLHF. CDR3 sequence (DNA): TGTGCCAGCAGCCCGGACAGGGGATCACCCCTCCACTTT.

This chain joins TRBV6-1 and TRBJ2-7; 7 positions match TRBD2. The CDR3 loop spans 16 amino acids. In germline, CDR1 is MNHNS, CDR2 SASEGT. The V and J ends lost 4 bases and 3 bases, in that order; junction bases with no gene match: 12. This CDR3 reads CASSGNRASGVYEQYF. The CDR3 bases are TGTGCCAGCAGTGGGAATAGGGCTAGCGGAGTCTACGAGCAGTACTTC.

The chain joins TRBV6-1 to TRBJ1-5, with D possibly TRBD1 on 5 matching bases. The V gene's germline CDR1 is MNHNS and CDR2 SASEGT. The CDR3 extends over 13 amino acids. V was clipped by 4 bases and J by 1 base, with 5 bases between them. DNA of the CDR3: TGTGCCAGCAGTGGACAGAGCAATCAGCCCCAGCATTTT. It encodes CASSGQSNQPQHF.

This clonotype has only a few counts. The genes are TRBV20-1 and TRBJ1-2; D ambiguous. Germline CDR1 is DFQATT and CDR2 is SNEGSKA (reference sequence). The CDR3 loop spans 12 amino acids. V was clipped by 0 bases and J by 4 bases, with 6 bases between them. The CDR3 sequence is CSARDTFYGYTF. The CDR3 DNA reads as TGCAGTGCTAGAGACACTTTCTATGGCTACACCTTC.

The chain couples TRBV10-3 to TRBJ1-5, with D hard to call. The CDR3 is 14 residues long. Germline assignment: CDR1 ENHRY and CDR2 SYGVKD. The V end was cut by 3 bases, the J end by 7 bases, with 13 bases between. The CDR3: CAISESLGGQPQHF. Here the CDR3 DNA reads TGTGCCATCAGTGAAAGTTTGGGAGGCCAGCCCCAGCATTTT.

V usage is TRBV20-1 and J usage is TRBJ1-5, with 7 bases identical to TRBD1. The CDR3 runs to 15 residues. Germline CDR1 is DFQATT and CDR2 is SNEGSKA (reference sequence). V shed 3 bases, J shed 4 bases, and the junction held 9 bases outside the gene matches. CDR3 DNA: TGCAGTGCTAGGACCACAGGGGCCCTAAATCAGCCCCAGCATTTT. It encodes CSARTTGALNQPQHF.

This clonotype has a handful of counts. The gene calls are TRBV2 and TRBJ1-2; D gene unclear. From germline, CDR1 is SNHLY and CDR2 FYNNEI. The V gene lost 6 bases and the J gene lost 6 bases, with 14 bases spanning the gap. This CDR3 has 13 amino acids. In nucleotides, the CDR3 is TGTGCCAGCAGCCCCCGGCAGGTTGATGGCTACACCTTC. Translating gives CASSPRQVDGYTF.

The chain combines TRBV24-1 with TRBJ2-5; D may be TRBD1 (6 bases). This CDR3 is 16 amino acids long. The germline CDR1 and CDR2 sequences are KGHDR and SFDVKD. Trimming removed 5 bases from V and 2 bases from J, with 17 bases in between. This CDR3 is CATSAQGAPGQETQYF. The CDR3, as DNA: TGTGCCACCAGTGCACAGGGAGCCCCCGGACAAGAGACCCAGTACTTC.

The chain carries TRBV27 and TRBJ2-2; 11 nucleotides agree with TRBD1. Trimming at V came to 4 bases and at J to 6 bases, leaving 13 bases not matched to a gene. The CDR3 is 18 amino acids. Germline V gives CDR1 MNHEY, CDR2 SMNVEV (reference sequence). The CDR3 loop is CASSSKTGTGGIAGELFF. Here the CDR3 DNA reads TGTGCCAGCAGTTCAAAGACCGGGACAGGGGGAATCGCCGGGGAGCTGTTTTTT.

The V gene is TRBV20-1, the J gene TRBJ1-3; no firm D call. CDR3 size: 12 residues. Germline CDR1 reads DFQATT; CDR2 reads SNEGSKA (reference sequence). V dropped 3 bases and J dropped 4 bases, with 7 bases sitting between them. The CDR3 coding sequence is TGCAGTGCTAGGATGCACGGAAACACCATATATTTT. Translating gives CSARMHGNTIYF.

The J gene is TRBJ2-1, the V gene TRBV7-2; TRBD1 might be the D (6 bases). Germline V gives CDR1 SGHTA, CDR2 FQGNSA. There are 16 residues in the CDR3. Trimming shortened V by 6 bases and J by 7 bases, and 22 bases separated the two germline ends. CDR3 region: CASSFGGQLKGNEQFF. The DNA for the CDR3 is TGTGCCAGCAGTTTCGGAGGACAGTTAAAGGGGAATGAGCAGTTCTTC.

This clonotype was detected a few times. The chain couples TRBV15 to TRBJ2-5; unclear D gene. The germline V gene encodes CDR1 LNHNV and CDR2 YYDKDF (reference sequence). This CDR3 is 13 amino acids long. The V end lost 0 bases, the J end lost 5 bases, and 7 bases lay between the germline ends. Here the CDR3 reads CATSRDPGETQYF. In DNA form, the CDR3 reads TGTGCCACCAGCAGAGATCCAGGCGAGACCCAGTACTTC.

This chain joins TRBV19 and TRBJ1-5, with D possibly matching TRBD1 (6 bases). Germline CDR1 and CDR2: LNHDA and SQIVND (reference sequence). This CDR3 has 17 amino acids. Trimming stripped 5 bases from V and 3 bases from J, with 20 bases between. The CDR3 DNA reads as TGTGCCAGTAGTCCTAGAGGGGGTGAGCCAGTCAATCAGCCCCAGCATTTT. The encoded protein is CASSPRGGEPVNQPQHF.

This clonotype was seen a few times. The chain has TRBV28 and TRBJ1-1, with D uncertain. Trimming stripped 5 bases from V and 1 base from J, with 2 bases between. The CDR3 covers 11 residues. Germline loops: CDR1 MDHEN, CDR2 SYDVKM. The CDR3 bases are TGTGCCAGCAGTGGGAACACTGAAGCTTTCTTT. It is translated as CASSGNTEAFF.